The T cell receptor beta chain described here comes from a study of neoadjuvant anti-PD-1 for oral cavity cancer. Study overall: Around day 43, patients without progression received a fourth nivolumab dose before surgery. General study results and limits: Pretreatment Treg/Th17 ratio correlated inversely with post-treatment tumor clonality.

Two replicates per tumor sample, mostly from roughly 4.8 ug of genomic DNA. Libraries were prepared by immunoSEQ multiplex PCR; TCRdb keeps only in-frame clonotypes and omits some of them. The table lists fewer than 15,000 clones, over 50% of them singletons. As concerns this clone: Its antigen remains unidentified.

This CDR3 comprises 14 residues. V shed 8 bases, J shed 4 bases, and the junction held 8 bases outside the gene matches. Looked up from germline, CDR1 is MDHEN and CDR2 is SYDVKM. The receptor's source is a person aged 35-79 years with oral cavity squamous cell carcinoma. The chain uses TRBV28 and TRBJ1-1, with 9 nucleotides matching TRBD1. Here the sequenced sample was tumor tissue, taken before nivolumab (anti-PD-1) treatment. The CDR3 DNA is TGTGCCAGCGGGACAGGGCTTGCAGCCACTGAAGCTTTCTTT. Protein: CASGTGLAATEAFF. Full variable domain (rest looked up from reference TRBV28 and TRBJ1-1): DVKVTQSSRYLVKRTGEKVFLECVQDMDHENMFWYRQDPGLGLRLIYFSYDVKMKEKGDIPEGYSVSREKKERFSLILESASTNQTSMYLCASGTGLAATEAFFGQGTRLTVV.